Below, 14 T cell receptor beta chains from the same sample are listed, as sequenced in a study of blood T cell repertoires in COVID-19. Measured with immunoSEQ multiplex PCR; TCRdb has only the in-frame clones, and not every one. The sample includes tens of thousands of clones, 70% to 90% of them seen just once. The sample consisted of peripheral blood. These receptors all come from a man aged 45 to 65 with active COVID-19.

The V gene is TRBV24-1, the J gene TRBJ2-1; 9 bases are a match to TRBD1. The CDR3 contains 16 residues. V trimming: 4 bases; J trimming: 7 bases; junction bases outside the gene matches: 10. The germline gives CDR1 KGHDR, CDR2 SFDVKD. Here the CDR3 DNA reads TGTGCCACCAGTGAGGGCGGGACAGGGAAGTCAAATGAGCAGTTCTTC. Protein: CATSEGGTGKSNEQFF.

The CDR3 nucleotides read TGTGCCAGCAGGGGGCAGCAATATGGCTACACCTTC. Translating gives CASRGQQYGYTF. The rearrangement joins TRBV27 to TRBJ1-2, with D tentatively TRBD1 (5 bases). This CDR3 is 12 amino acids long. V lost 6 bases to trimming and J lost 5 bases, with 10 bases between them. Germline lookup yields CDR1 MNHEY and CDR2 SMNVEV (reference sequence).

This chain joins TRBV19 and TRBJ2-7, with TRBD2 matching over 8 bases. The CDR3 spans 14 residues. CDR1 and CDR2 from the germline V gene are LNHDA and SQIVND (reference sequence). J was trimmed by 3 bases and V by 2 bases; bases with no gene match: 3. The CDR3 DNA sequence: TGTGCCAGTAGTATACAGGGGACTAGCTACGAGCAGTACTTC. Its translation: CASSIQGTSYEQYF.

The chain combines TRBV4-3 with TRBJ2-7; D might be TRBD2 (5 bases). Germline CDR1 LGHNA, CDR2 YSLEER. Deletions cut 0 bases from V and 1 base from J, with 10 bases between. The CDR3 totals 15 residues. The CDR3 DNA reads TGCGCCAGCAGCCAAGAACCTAGCCGGTCCTACGAGCAGTACTTC. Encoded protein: CASSQEPSRSYEQYF.

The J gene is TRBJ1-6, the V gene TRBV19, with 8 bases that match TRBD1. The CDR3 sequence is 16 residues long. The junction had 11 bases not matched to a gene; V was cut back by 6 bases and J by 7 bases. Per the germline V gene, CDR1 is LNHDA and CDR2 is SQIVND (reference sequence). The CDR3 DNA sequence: TGTGCCAGTAGGGGGCCCGGACAGGGAGGAAATTCACCCCTCCACTTT. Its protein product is CASRGPGQGGNSPLHF.

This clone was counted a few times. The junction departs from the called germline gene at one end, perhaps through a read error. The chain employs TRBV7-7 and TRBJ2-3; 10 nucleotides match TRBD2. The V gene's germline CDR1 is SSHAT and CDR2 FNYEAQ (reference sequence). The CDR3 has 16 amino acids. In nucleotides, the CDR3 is TGTGCTAGCAGCTTAGCGGCCAGCGGGGGGGCCTCTACGCAGTATTTT. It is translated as CASSLAASGGASTQYF.

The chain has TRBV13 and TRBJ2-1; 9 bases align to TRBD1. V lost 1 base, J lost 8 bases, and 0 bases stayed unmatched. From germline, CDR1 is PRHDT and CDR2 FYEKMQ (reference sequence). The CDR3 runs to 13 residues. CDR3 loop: CASSLDRGHEQFF. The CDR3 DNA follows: TGTGCCAGCAGCTTAGACAGGGGGCATGAGCAGTTCTTC.

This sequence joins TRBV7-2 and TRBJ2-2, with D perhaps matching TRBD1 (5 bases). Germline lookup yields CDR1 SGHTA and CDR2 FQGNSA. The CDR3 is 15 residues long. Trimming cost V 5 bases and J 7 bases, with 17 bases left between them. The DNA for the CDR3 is TGTGCCAGCAGCACGGAAGGGGTGAACGGCGGGGAGCTGTTTTTT. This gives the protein CASSTEGVNGGELFF.

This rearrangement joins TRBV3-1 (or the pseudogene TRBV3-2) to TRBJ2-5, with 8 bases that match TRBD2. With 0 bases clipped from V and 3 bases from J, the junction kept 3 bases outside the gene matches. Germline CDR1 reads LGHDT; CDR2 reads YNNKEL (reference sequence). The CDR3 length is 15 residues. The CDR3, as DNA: TGTGCCAGCAGCCAAGATATGCGGGAGGAAGAGACCCAGTACTTC. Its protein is CASSQDMREEETQYF.

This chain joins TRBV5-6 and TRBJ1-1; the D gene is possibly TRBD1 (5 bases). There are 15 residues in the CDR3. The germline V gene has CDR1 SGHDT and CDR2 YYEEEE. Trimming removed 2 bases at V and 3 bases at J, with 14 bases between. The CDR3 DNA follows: TGTGCCAGCAGCTTTCTAACGGGGGAGTACACTGAAGCTTTCTTT. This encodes CASSFLTGEYTEAFF.

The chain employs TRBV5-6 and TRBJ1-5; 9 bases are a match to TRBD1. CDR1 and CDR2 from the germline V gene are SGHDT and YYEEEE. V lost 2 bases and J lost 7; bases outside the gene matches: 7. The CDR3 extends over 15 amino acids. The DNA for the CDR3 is TGTGCCAGCAGCTTTCGCGGGACAGGGAGGCAGCCCCAGCATTTT. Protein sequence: CASSFRGTGRQPQHF. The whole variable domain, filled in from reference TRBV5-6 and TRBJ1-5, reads DAGVTQSPTHLIKTRGQQVTLRCSPKSGHDTVSWYQQALGQGPQFIFQYYEEEERQRGNFPDRFSGHQFPNYSSELNVNALLLGDSALYLCASSFRGTGRQPQHFGDGTRLSIL.

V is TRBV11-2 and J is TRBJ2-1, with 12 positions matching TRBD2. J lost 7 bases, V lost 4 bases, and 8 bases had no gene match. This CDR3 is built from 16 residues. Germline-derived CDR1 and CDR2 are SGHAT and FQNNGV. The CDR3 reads CASSSLAGGRRNEQFF. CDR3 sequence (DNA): TGTGCCAGCAGCTCCCTAGCGGGGGGGCGACGAAATGAGCAGTTCTTC.

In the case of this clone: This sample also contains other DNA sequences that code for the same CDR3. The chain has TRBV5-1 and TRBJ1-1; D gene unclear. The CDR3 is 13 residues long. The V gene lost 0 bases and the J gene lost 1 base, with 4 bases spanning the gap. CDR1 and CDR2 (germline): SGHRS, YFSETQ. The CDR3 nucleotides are TGCGCCAGCAGCTTGGCCGGGAACACTGAAGCTTTCTTT. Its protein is CASSLAGNTEAFF.

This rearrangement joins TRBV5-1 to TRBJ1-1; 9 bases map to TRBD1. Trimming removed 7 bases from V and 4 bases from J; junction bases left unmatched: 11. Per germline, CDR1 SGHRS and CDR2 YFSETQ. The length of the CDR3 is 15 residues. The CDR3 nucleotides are TGCGCCAGCCAACGGGTGGGGGACAGGGTCACTGAAGCTTTCTTT. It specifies CASQRVGDRVTEAFF.